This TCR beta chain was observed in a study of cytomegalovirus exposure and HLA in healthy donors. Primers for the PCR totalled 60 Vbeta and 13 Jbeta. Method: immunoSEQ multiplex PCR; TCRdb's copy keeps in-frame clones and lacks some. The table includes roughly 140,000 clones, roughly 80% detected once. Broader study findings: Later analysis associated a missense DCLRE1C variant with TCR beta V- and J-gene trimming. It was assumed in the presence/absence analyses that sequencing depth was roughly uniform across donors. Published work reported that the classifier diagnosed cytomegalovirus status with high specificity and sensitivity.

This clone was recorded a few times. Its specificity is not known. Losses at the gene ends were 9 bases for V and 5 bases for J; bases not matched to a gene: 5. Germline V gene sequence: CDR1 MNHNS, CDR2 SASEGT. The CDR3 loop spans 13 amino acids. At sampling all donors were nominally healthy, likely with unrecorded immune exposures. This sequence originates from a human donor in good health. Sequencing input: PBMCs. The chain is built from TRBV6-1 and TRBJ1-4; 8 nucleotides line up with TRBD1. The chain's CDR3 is CASTRDRNEKLFF. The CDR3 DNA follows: TGTGCCAGTACCCGGGACAGGAATGAAAAACTGTTTTTT.